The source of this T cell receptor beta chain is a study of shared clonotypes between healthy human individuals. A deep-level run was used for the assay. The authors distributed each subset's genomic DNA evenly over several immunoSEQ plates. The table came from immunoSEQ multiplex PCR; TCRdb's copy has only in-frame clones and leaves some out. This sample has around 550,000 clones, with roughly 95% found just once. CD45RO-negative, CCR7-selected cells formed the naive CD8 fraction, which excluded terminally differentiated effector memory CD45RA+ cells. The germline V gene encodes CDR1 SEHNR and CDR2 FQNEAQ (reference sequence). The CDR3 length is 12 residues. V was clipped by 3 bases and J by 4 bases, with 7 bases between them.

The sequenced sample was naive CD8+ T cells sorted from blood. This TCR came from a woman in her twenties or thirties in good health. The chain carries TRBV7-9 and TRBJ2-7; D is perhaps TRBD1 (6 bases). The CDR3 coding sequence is TGTGCCAGCAGCTTTACAGGGTACGAGCAGTACTTC. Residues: CASSFTGYEQYF.